This TCR beta chain comes out of a study of response to subunit inactivated influenza vaccine. TCRdb itself ran the RT-PCR reads through MiXCR, one entry per CDR3 protein. The table lists 450,000 to 500,000 distinct CDR3 sequences, approximately 11% of them singletons. V lost 0 bases, J lost 4 bases, and 9 bases stayed unmatched. From germline, CDR1 is LGHNA and CDR2 YSLEER. The CDR3 has 19 amino acids. On this clonotype: Its antigen is not known.

Study conclusions and caveats: Only a handful of new T cells, the authors suggested, are recruited with each seasonal influenza vaccination.

This TCR was recovered from a man aged 45-65 years who received an inactivated influenza vaccine. The chain employs TRBV4-3 and TRBJ2-3, with 14 bases aligning to TRBD2. Sequences were derived from PBMCs from blood, sampled 35 to 45 days after vaccination. DNA of the CDR3: TGCGCCAGCAGCCAAGATCCGACGGGGACTAGCGGGAGCGCAGATACGCAGTATTTT. Its protein product is CASSQDPTGTSGSADTQYF.